This TCR beta chain was captured by sequencing in a study of beta chain features in type 1 diabetes. About the study: Healthy donors and patients had similar age, gender and cell yields. All samples combined gave 107,917,701 sorted cells for examination. The study's findings and limits: Comparison showed that naive, central memory and Treg TCRB repertoires appeared more similar among patients than among healthy donors. Moderate yet significant TCRB CDR3 shortening was seen in Type 1 diabetes patients in all four CD4+ subsets. The question left open here concerned HLA type influencing TCRB rearrangement.

This clone has a handful of counts. Its antigen remains unidentified. Expressed TCRB transcripts were sequenced after all isolated RNA was converted to cDNA. The data were produced by immunoSEQ multiplex PCR, yet TCRdb's version contains in-frame clones alone and is incomplete. The table lists fewer than 450,000 clones, roughly 12% of them singletons, with roughly 0.015% in the top ten. Specimen: naive CD4+ T cells from blood. This receptor was taken from a young woman with type 1 diabetes.

Written as DNA, the CDR3 is TGTGCCAGCAGTCGTAGCGGGAGAACGTACGAGCAGTACTTC. This translates into CASSRSGRTYEQYF. The chain carries TRBV28 and TRBJ2-7; TRBD2 matches 9 bases. V shed 5 bases and J 4 bases; nucleotides not matched to a gene: 6. Germline lookup yields CDR1 MDHEN and CDR2 SYDVKM. The CDR3 sequence is 14 residues long.